The clone carrying this T cell receptor (beta chain) was recorded many times. Its antigen is unknown. This sample stems from a study of Graves' ophthalmopathy and Graves' hyperthyroidism. Findings and limits, study-wide: Using a 13-signature model, the authors split ophthalmopathy from stable hyperthyroidism, with roughly 91% sensitivity and around 84% specificity.

This CDR3 is 18 amino acids long. V was cut by 4 bases and J by 0 bases, with 19 bases left in between. Per the germline V gene, CDR1 is SNHLY and CDR2 is FYNNEI. Amplified TCR beta CDR3 regions were obtained using RNA transcripts as template. First-round RT-PCR used HTBI primers; second-round multiplex PCR followed. In TCRdb, the multiplex PCR reads were re-called with MiXCR into one record per CDR3 protein. Among hundreds of thousands of distinct CDR3 sequences listed, roughly 39% were seen once. The V and J genes are TRBV2 and TRBJ1-5; D is ambiguous. This clonotype originated in an adult man with Graves' ophthalmopathy. Sequenced input: peripheral blood. The CDR3 coding sequence is TGTGCCAGCAGTGTAAGGATTATAGCTACTTTTAGCAATCAGCCCCAGCATTTT. This gives the protein CASSVRIIATFSNQPQHF.